This T cell receptor (beta chain) was observed in a study of T cell responses to AZD1222 COVID-19 vaccine. On this clone itself: The antigen is not known.

Findings of the study overall: Regions left unmutated in variants are reportedly the target of nearly half of spike-specific TCRs. Among the donors, most were white British and more were female, and clonal diversity was possibly underestimated.

This CDR3 is 19 amino acids long. Germline V gene data show CDR1 as SGHVS and CDR2 as FNYEAQ. Trimming removed 1 base from V and 5 bases from J; junction bases left unmatched: 16. Generated by immunoSEQ multiplex PCR, the TCRdb table keeps only in-frame clones and is missing some. The sample has 80,000 to 95,000 clones; around 80% are singletons. The chain couples TRBV7-6 to TRBJ2-1, with 8 positions matching TRBD2. Here the sequenced sample was peripheral blood, taken on day 0 of AZD1222 vaccination. The receptor comes from an adult in good health. The CDR3 nucleotides are TGTGCCAGCAGCTTAGGCGGCAGGCCCCGAGCGGGAGCCCACAATGAGCAGTTCTTC. Translating gives CASSLGGRPRAGAHNEQFF. The full variable domain, in which reference TRBV7-6 and TRBJ2-1 provide the parts outside the CDR3, is GAGVSQSPRYKVTKRGQDVALRCDPISGHVSLYWYRQALGQGPEFLTYFNYEAQQDKSGLPNDRFSAERPEGSISTLTIQRTEQRDSAMYRCASSLGGRPRAGAHNEQFFGPGTRLTVL.